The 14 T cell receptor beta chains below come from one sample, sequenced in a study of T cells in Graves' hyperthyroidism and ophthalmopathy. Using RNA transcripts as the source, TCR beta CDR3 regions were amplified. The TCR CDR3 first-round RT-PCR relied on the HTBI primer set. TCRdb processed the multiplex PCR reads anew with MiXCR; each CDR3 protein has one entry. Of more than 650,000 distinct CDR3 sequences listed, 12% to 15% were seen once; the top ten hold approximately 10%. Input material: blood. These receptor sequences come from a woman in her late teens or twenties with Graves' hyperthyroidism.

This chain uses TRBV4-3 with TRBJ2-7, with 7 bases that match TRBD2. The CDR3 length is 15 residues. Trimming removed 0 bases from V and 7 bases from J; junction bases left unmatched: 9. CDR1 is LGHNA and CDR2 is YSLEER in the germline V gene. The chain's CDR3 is CASSQDSGGPGEQYF. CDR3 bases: TGCGCCAGCAGCCAAGATTCGGGAGGACCGGGGGAGCAGTACTTC.

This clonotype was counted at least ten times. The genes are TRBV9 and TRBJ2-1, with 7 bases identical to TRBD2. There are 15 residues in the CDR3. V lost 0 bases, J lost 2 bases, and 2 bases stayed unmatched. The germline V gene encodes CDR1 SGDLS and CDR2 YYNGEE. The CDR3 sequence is CASSVGTSAYNEQFF. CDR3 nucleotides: TGTGCCAGCAGCGTAGGAACTAGCGCCTACAATGAGCAGTTCTTC.

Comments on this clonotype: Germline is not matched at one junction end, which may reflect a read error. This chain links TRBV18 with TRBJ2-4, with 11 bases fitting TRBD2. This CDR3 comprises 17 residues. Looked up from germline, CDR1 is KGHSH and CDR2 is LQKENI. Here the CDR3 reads CASSLSTSGSTKSIQYF. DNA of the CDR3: TGTGCCAGCTCACTCTCAACTAGCGGGAGTACCAAAAGCATTCAGTACTTC.

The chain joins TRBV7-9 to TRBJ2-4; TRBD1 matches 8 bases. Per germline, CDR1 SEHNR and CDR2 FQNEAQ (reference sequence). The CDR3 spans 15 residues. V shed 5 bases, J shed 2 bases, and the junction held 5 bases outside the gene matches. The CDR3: CASSHGTGSKNIQYF. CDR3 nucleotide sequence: TGTGCCAGCAGCCACGGGACAGGTTCCAAAAACATTCAGTACTTC.

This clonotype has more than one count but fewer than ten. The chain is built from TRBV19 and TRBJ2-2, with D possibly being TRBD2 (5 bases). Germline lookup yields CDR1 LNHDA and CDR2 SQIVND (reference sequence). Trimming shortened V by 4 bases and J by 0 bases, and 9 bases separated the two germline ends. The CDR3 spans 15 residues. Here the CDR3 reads CASSNGLTNTGELFF. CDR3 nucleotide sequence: TGTGCCAGTAGTAATGGACTTACGAACACCGGGGAGCTGTTTTTT.

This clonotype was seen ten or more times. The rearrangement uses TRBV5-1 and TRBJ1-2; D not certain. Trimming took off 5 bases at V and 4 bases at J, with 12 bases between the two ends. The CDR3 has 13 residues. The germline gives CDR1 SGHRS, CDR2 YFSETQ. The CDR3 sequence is CASRPLLGYGYTF. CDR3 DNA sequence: TGCGCCAGCAGACCCTTACTGGGCTATGGCTACACCTTC.

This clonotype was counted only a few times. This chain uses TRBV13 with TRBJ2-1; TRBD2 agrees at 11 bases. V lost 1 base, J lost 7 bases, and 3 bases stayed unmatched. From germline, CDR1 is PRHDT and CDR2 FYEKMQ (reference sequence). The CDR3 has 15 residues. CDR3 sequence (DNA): TGTGCCAGCAGCTTAGTCGCTAGCGGGAGGAATGAGCAGTTCTTC. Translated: CASSLVASGRNEQFF.

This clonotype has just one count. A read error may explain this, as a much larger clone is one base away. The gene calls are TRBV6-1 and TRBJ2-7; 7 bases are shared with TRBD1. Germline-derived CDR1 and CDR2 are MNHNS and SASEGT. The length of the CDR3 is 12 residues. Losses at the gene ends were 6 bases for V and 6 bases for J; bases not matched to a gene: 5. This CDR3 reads CASSTTGFEQYF. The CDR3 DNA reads TGTGCCAGCAGCACGACAGGGTTCGAGCAGTACTTC.

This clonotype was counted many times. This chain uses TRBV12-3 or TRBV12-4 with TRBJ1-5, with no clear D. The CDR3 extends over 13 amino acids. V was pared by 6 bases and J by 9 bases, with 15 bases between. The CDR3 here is CASSPAPSWPQHF. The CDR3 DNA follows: TGTGCCAGCAGCCCCGCCCCGTCTTGGCCCCAGCATTTT.

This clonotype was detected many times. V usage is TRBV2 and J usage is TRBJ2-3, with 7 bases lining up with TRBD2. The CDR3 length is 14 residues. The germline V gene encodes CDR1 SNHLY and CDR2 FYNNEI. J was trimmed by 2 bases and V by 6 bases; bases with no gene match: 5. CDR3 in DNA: TGTGCCAGCAGCGCGCTAGCGGTCACAGATACGCAGTATTTT. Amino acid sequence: CASSALAVTDTQYF.

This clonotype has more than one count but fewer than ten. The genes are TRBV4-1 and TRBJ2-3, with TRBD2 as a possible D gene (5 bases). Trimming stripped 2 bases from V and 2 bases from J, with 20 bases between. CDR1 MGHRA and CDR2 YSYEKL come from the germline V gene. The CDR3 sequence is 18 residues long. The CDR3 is CASSQTHRRTRTTDTQYF. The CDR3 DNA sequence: TGCGCCAGCAGCCAAACCCATAGACGGACTCGCACCACAGATACGCAGTATTTT.

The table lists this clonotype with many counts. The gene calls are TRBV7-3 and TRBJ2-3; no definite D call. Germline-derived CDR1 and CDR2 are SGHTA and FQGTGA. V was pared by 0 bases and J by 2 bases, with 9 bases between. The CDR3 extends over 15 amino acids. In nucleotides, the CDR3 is TGTGCCAGCAGCTTAACGTCCGGCCCCACAGATACGCAGTATTTT. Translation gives CASSLTSGPTDTQYF.

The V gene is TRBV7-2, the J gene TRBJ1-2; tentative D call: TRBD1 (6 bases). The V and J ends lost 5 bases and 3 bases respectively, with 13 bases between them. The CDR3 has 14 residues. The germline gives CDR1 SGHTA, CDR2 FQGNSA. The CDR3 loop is CASSADRNHYGYTF. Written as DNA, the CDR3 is TGTGCCAGCAGCGCCGACAGGAACCACTATGGCTACACCTTC.

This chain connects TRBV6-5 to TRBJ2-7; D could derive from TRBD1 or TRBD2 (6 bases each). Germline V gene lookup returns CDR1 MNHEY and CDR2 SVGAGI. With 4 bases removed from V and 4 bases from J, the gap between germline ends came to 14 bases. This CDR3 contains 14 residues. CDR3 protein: CASSFEGGKYEQYF. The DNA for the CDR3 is TGTGCCAGCAGTTTTGAGGGGGGAAAGTACGAGCAGTACTTC.